Listed below are T cell receptor beta chains from one sample, sequenced in a study of blood T cell repertoires in COVID-19. TCRdb's copy holds only in-frame clones and misses some; the assay was immunoSEQ multiplex PCR. The data hold about 240,000 clones, with around 79% observed a single time. Sequencing was performed on peripheral blood. The receptors were sampled from an elderly woman with acute or convalescent COVID-19. CDR3s include the opening cysteine and the closing phenylalanine or tryptophan. The D gene is left open where the match is weak. Clone size, where shown, is once, few, many, or a class for clones that have expanded.

>TRBJ1-5|NA|NA|TRBV2|15
CASSVGREGGQPQHF
TGTGCCAGCAGTGTGGGGAGGGAAGGGGGTCAGCCCCAGCATTTT
>TRBJ2-7|NA|NA|TRBV6-5|14
CASSQQGVGREQYF
TGTGCCAGCAGCCAACAGGGTGTCGGGCGCGAGCAGTACTTC
>TRBJ1-1|NA|NA|TRBV6-5|15
CASSYWGRGNTEAFF
TGTGCCAGCAGTTACTGGGGGCGCGGGAACACTGAAGCTTTCTTT
>TRBJ2-7|NA|NA|TRBV10-3|13
CAISVDRVYEQYF
TGTGCCATCAGTGTGGACAGAGTATACGAGCAGTACTTC
>TRBJ1-2|NA|few|TRBV27|14
CASSGSGRGGGYTF
TGTGCCAGCAGTGGGTCGGGGAGGGGAGGAGGCTACACCTTC
>TRBJ1-1|NA|NA|TRBV3-1/TRBV3-2|13
CASSQEGGTEAFF
TGTGCCAGCAGCCAAGAGGGGGGCACTGAAGCTTTCTTT
>TRBJ1-1|NA|NA|TRBV12-3/TRBV12-4|13
CASSVRRNTEAFF
TGTGCCAGCAGTGTTCGGAGAAACACTGAAGCTTTCTTT
>TRBJ2-7|TRBD2|NA|TRBV9|15
CASSVGSGGTYEQYF
TGTGCCAGCAGCGTAGGAAGCGGGGGCACCTACGAGCAGTACTTC
>TRBJ2-5|NA|NA|TRBV25-1|16
CASSVLDNWYQETQYF
TGTGCCAGCAGTGTCCTTGACAACTGGTACCAAGAGACCCAGTACTTC
>TRBJ1-1|TRBD1|NA|TRBV6-2/TRBV6-3|17
CASSSRTGGPINTEAFF
TGTGCCAGCAGTAGCCGGACAGGGGGACCCATTAACACTGAAGCTTTCTTT
>TRBJ1-5|TRBD1|NA|TRBV19|18
CASSPMAGTGSFNQPQHF
TGTGCCAGTAGTCCGATGGCCGGGACAGGGAGTTTCAATCAGCCCCAGCATTTT
>TRBJ2-1|TRBD2|NA|TRBV5-1|16
CASSLAGSGRYNEQFF
TGCGCCAGCAGCTTGGCCGGCAGCGGGAGGTACAATGAGCAGTTCTTC
>TRBJ2-5|TRBD2|NA|TRBV5-1|13
CASKRGVGETQYF
TGCGCCAGCAAGCGGGGGGTCGGGGAGACCCAGTACTTC
>TRBJ1-5|NA|NA|TRBV6-2/TRBV6-3|18
CASSKGHGVPNSNQPQHF
TGTGCCAGCAGTAAGGGACATGGGGTCCCCAATAGCAATCAGCCCCAGCATTTT
>TRBJ2-5|NA|NA|TRBV11-2|14
CASSDITGKGTQYF
TGTGCCAGCAGCGACATAACAGGGAAAGGGACCCAGTACTTC
>TRBJ2-7|NA|NA|TRBV4-1|15
CASSLQWQGSYEQYF
TGCGCCAGCAGCCTTCAGTGGCAGGGGTCCTACGAGCAGTACTTC
>TRBJ1-1|TRBD1|few|TRBV6-2/TRBV6-3|15
CASSYVPGTGIEAFF
TGTGCCAGCAGTTACGTCCCCGGGACAGGGATAGAAGCTTTCTTT
>TRBJ2-1|NA|NA|TRBV29-1|14
CSVERQTTYNEQFF
TGCAGCGTTGAAAGACAGACCACCTACAATGAGCAGTTCTTC
>TRBJ1-1|NA|NA|TRBV11-3|13
CASSLDQVSPAFF
TGTGCCAGCAGCTTAGATCAGGTCTCCCCAGCTTTCTTT
>TRBJ2-5|TRBD2|NA|TRBV7-2|18
CASSLGPGGLASQETQYF
TGTGCCAGCAGCTTAGGACCCGGGGGACTAGCCAGCCAAGAGACCCAGTACTTC
>TRBJ1-1|NA|NA|TRBV30|13
CAWSVLEGAEAFF
TGTGCCTGGAGTGTACTGGAGGGAGCTGAAGCTTTCTTT
>TRBJ1-1|NA|few|TRBV12-5|15
CASGLKLGLNTEAFF
TGTGCTAGTGGTTTGAAATTGGGCCTGAACACTGAAGCTTTCTTT
>TRBJ1-6|NA|NA|TRBV30|16
CAWMVEASSYNSPLHF
TGTGCCTGGATGGTTGAGGCGAGCTCCTATAATTCACCCCTCCACTTT
>TRBJ1-6|TRBD1|few|TRBV4-3|14
CASSLGQYNSPLHF
TGCGCCAGCAGCCTGGGACAGTATAATTCACCCCTCCACTTT
>TRBJ1-2|NA|NA|TRBV12-3/TRBV12-4|13
CASRRGANYGYTF
TGTGCCAGCAGGCGCGGGGCTAACTATGGCTACACCTTC
>TRBJ2-5|NA|once|TRBV25-1|17
CASSEYRRGRYQETQYF
TGTGCCAGCAGTGAATATCGTAGGGGCCGGTATCAAGAGACCCAGTACTTC
>TRBJ1-2|TRBD1|NA|TRBV6-5|13
CASRRTGSDGYTF
TGTGCCAGCAGGCGGACAGGCTCCGATGGCTACACCTTC
>TRBJ2-7|NA|once|TRBV15|15
CATSRDAGQTYEQYF
TGTGCCACCAGCAGAGATGCGGGACAGACCTACGAGCAGTACTTC
>TRBJ1-1|TRBD1|NA|TRBV19|14
CASSILGQLTEAFF
TGTGCCAGTAGTATCTTGGGACAGCTCACTGAAGCTTTCTTT
>TRBJ2-4|NA|NA|TRBV6-2/TRBV6-3|16
CASSYMRSLAKNIQYF
TGTGCCAGCAGTTACATGAGGAGTCTAGCCAAAAACATTCAGTACTTC
>TRBJ1-3|NA|NA|TRBV25-1|16
CASSEFVGAGGNTIYF
TGTGCCAGCAGTGAATTCGTGGGGGCGGGCGGAAACACCATATATTTT